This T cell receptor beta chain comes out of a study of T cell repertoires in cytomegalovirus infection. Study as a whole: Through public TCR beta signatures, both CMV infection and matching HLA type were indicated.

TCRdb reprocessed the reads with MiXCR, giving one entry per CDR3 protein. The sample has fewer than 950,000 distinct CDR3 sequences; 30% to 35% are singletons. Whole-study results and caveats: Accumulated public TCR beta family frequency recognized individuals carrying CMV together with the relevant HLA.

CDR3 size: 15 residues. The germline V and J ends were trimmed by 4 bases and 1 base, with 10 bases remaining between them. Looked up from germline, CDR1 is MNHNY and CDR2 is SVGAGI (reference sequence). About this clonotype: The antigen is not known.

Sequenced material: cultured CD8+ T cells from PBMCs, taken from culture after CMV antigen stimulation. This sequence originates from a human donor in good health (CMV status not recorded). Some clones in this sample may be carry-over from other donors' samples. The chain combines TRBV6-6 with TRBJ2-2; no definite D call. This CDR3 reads CASSSGRQNTGELFF. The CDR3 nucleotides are TGTGCCAGCAGTTCCGGCAGACAGAACACCGGGGAGCTGTTTTTT.